A selection of T cell receptor beta chains follows, all from one sample in a study of blood T cell repertoires in COVID-19. Libraries were prepared by immunoSEQ multiplex PCR; TCRdb keeps only in-frame clonotypes and omits some of them. The sample holds 200,000 to 300,000 clones, around nine tenths seen once. Material for sequencing was peripheral blood. These receptor sequences come from a woman aged 60 to 75 who had recovered from COVID-19. CDR3s include the opening cysteine and the closing phenylalanine or tryptophan.

len: 15
v_gene: TRBV27
j_gene: TRBJ2-1
CDR3aa: CATQGQGWPYNEQFF

len: 14
v_gene: TRBV19
j_gene: TRBJ1-5
CDR3aa: CASSIFNSNQPQHF

len: 16
v_gene: TRBV5-1
j_gene: TRBJ1-3
CDR3aa: CASRTHGGPSGNTIYF

len: 14
v_gene: TRBV6-2/TRBV6-3
j_gene: TRBJ2-7
CDR3aa: CASSPGQPDYEQYF

len: 15
v_gene: TRBV3-1/TRBV3-2
j_gene: TRBJ2-7
CDR3aa: CASSTSGGAPYEQYF

len: 18
v_gene: TRBV19
j_gene: TRBJ2-1
CDR3aa: CASTRRTGKGGTYNEQFF

len: 13
v_gene: TRBV7-3
j_gene: TRBJ1-1
CDR3aa: CASGESGNTEAFF

len: 14
v_gene: TRBV4-1
j_gene: TRBJ1-2
CDR3aa: CASSPGTGDYGYTF

len: 13
v_gene: TRBV28
j_gene: TRBJ1-2
CDR3aa: CASSPTVNYGYTF

len: 14
v_gene: TRBV6-5
j_gene: TRBJ2-1
CDR3aa: CASSSRDSYNEQFF

len: 14
v_gene: TRBV5-4
j_gene: TRBJ2-5
CDR3aa: CASSLEAGSGTQYF

len: 16
v_gene: TRBV18
j_gene: TRBJ2-7
CDR3aa: CASSPPTSVASYEQYF

len: 16
v_gene: TRBV19
j_gene: TRBJ2-1
CDR3aa: CASSLRQGFGHNEQFF

len: 12
v_gene: TRBV28
j_gene: TRBJ2-3
CDR3aa: CASVGLPDTQYF

len: 20
v_gene: TRBV7-6
j_gene: TRBJ2-3
CDR3aa: CASSFQASGGARFVSDTQYF

len: 17
v_gene: TRBV4-1
j_gene: TRBJ1-2
CDR3aa: CASSPLPGTGGKNGYTF

len: 11
v_gene: TRBV28
j_gene: TRBJ1-1
CDR3aa: CASVDLPGAFF